This T cell receptor beta chain was documented in a study of blood T cell repertoires in COVID-19. In germline, CDR1 is SGHTA, CDR2 FQGNSA. This CDR3 has 15 residues. The J segment lost 2 bases and the V segment lost 1 base, leaving 3 bases of the junction unmatched. The protocol was immunoSEQ multiplex PCR, while the TCRdb copy is restricted to in-frame clones and leaves out a portion. The repertoire holds about 300,000 clones, with 85% as singletons. This clone was seen more than once but under ten times. This TCR derives from a woman aged 30 to 39 who had been exposed to COVID-19. The sample consisted of PBMCs or T cells enriched from blood (not recorded which). The chain links TRBV7-2 to TRBJ2-5, with 8 bases aligning to TRBD2. CDR3 residues: CASSLVAGRQETQYF. The CDR3 DNA reads as TGTGCCAGCAGCTTAGTAGCGGGGCGACAAGAGACCCAGTACTTC. The whole variable domain, filled in from reference TRBV7-2 and TRBJ2-5, reads GAGVSQSPSNKVTEKGKDVELRCDPISGHTALYWYRQSLGQGLEFLIYFQGNSAPDKSGLPSDRFSAERTGGSVSTLTIQRTQQEDSAVYLCASSLVAGRQETQYFGPGTRLLVL.